What follows are 13 T cell receptor beta chains derived from one specimen sequenced in a study of siplizumab effects on memory and regulatory T cells. Here immunoSEQ multiplex PCR was the method, and the copy in TCRdb shows in-frame clones only, minus some. Of 100,000 or so clones listed, more than 85% were seen once; the top ten hold roughly 2.7%. Sequencing was carried out using CD4+ T cells sorted from blood. These receptors came from a human donor in good health. Some clones in this sample may be carry-over from other donors' samples.

This clone has just a few counts. V and J are TRBV11-2 and TRBJ1-3; unclear D gene. With 1 base removed from V and 2 bases from J, the gap between germline ends came to 9 bases. CDR1 and CDR2 from the germline V gene are SGHAT and FQNNGV. The CDR3 totals 15 residues. The CDR3 nucleotides read TGTGCCAGCAGCTTAGTGTTAGGGCCTGGAAACACCATATATTTT. Translation gives CASSLVLGPGNTIYF. Full variable domain (outside the CDR3, taken from reference TRBV11-2 and TRBJ1-3): EAGVAQSPRYKIIEKRQSVAFWCNPISGHATLYWYQQILGQGPKLLIQFQNNGVVDDSQLPKDRFSAERLKGVDSTLKIQPAKLEDSAVYLCASSLVLGPGNTIYFGEGSWLTVV.

This clone is a singleton in its sample. The V and J genes are TRBV6-1 and TRBJ2-7; 8 bases line up with TRBD1. Germline CDR1 MNHNS, CDR2 SASEGT. There are 15 residues in the CDR3. The junction had 10 bases not matched to a gene; V was cut back by 1 base and J by 8 bases. CDR3 sequence: CASSEDPGGASQQYF. The CDR3 DNA is TGTGCCAGCAGTGAAGATCCAGGGGGCGCTTCTCAGCAGTACTTC.

This clone was seen just once. The genes are TRBV18 and TRBJ1-1, with a weak D call TRBD1 (6 bases). This CDR3 is built from 15 residues. Per the germline V gene, CDR1 is KGHSH and CDR2 is LQKENI. The V end was cut by 5 bases, the J end by 1 base, with 14 bases between. The CDR3 DNA sequence: TGTGCCAGCTCAGGACCGGACAGAACGAACACTGAAGCTTTCTTT. It encodes CASSGPDRTNTEAFF.

The rearrangement joins TRBV27 to TRBJ2-3, with a weak D call TRBD1 (5 bases). Trimming pared 6 bases from V and 0 bases from J, leaving 22 bases between. CDR3 size: 18 residues. Germline-derived CDR1 and CDR2 are MNHEY and SMNVEV (reference sequence). As DNA, the CDR3 is TGTGCCAGCAGCCCTAGGGGCGTCTTATTCAGTAGCACAGATACGCAGTATTTT. Its translation is CASSPRGVLFSSTDTQYF.

V is TRBV27 and J is TRBJ2-3, with D perhaps TRBD1 or TRBD2 (5 bases each). The CDR3 runs to 15 residues. The germline CDR1 and CDR2 sequences are MNHEY and SMNVEV (reference sequence). Deletions cut 6 bases from V and 2 bases from J, with 15 bases between. CDR3 DNA sequence: TGTGCCAGCAGATTCCGGGGCGTCAACACAGATACGCAGTATTTT. It yields the protein CASRFRGVNTDTQYF.

J is TRBJ1-4 and V is TRBV19; the D gene is possibly TRBD1 (6 bases). V dropped 5 bases and J dropped 0 bases, with 10 bases sitting between them. This CDR3 is built from 15 residues. In germline, CDR1 is LNHDA, CDR2 SQIVND (reference sequence). The DNA for the CDR3 is TGTGCCAGTAGTCCCAGACAGGCAACTAATGAAAAACTGTTTTTT. Translated: CASSPRQATNEKLFF.

The V and J genes are TRBV9 and TRBJ2-7, with TRBD2 as a possible D gene (6 bases). Germline V gene data show CDR1 as SGDLS and CDR2 as YYNGEE. CDR3 length equals 14 residues. Trimming cost V 0 bases and J 2 bases, with 9 bases left between them. The DNA of the CDR3 is TGTGCCAGCAGCGTAGAGGCGGGGACCTACGAGCAGTACTTC. Amino acids: CASSVEAGTYEQYF.

This chain links TRBV18 with TRBJ1-3; no firm D call. V lost 2 bases and J 3 bases, leaving 14 bases between the germline ends. CDR3 size: 16 residues. The germline V gene encodes CDR1 KGHSH and CDR2 LQKENI. The CDR3 protein is CASSPGPSPLGNTIYF. In DNA form, the CDR3 reads TGTGCCAGCTCACCAGGTCCGAGCCCCCTTGGAAACACCATATATTTT.

The chain joins TRBV7-3 to TRBJ2-5; D not resolved. The CDR3 runs 14 residues. The germline gives CDR1 SGHTA, CDR2 FQGTGA. With 5 bases removed from V and 5 bases from J, the gap between germline ends came to 15 bases. Here the CDR3 reads CASSRAGQIETQYF. CDR3 nucleotides: TGTGCCAGCAGCCGTGCTGGGCAGATTGAGACCCAGTACTTC.

This chain links TRBV19 with TRBJ2-6; D perhaps matches TRBD1 (5 bases). Trimming removed 3 bases at V and 1 base at J, with 10 bases between. Looked up from germline, CDR1 is LNHDA and CDR2 is SQIVND (reference sequence). The CDR3 has 16 amino acids. CDR3 sequence reads: CASSIARQSGANVLTF. The CDR3 DNA reads as TGTGCCAGTAGTATCGCAAGACAGTCTGGGGCCAACGTCCTGACTTTC.

J is TRBJ2-2 and V is TRBV11-3; D unresolved. Trimming left V 3 bases short and J 2 bases short, with 10 bases between. Germline V lookup: CDR1 SGHNT, CDR2 YENEEA. The CDR3 covers 15 residues. CDR3 protein: CASSFDGANTGELFF. CDR3 coding DNA: TGTGCCAGCAGCTTCGACGGAGCCAACACCGGGGAGCTGTTTTTT.

The chain carries TRBV19 and TRBJ2-3, with D tentatively TRBD1 (6 bases). The germline V gene encodes CDR1 LNHDA and CDR2 SQIVND (reference sequence). The CDR3 runs to 15 residues. Deletions cut 6 bases from V and 7 bases from J, with 20 bases between. The CDR3 sequence: CASSPPLNRAYTQYF. The CDR3 DNA reads TGTGCCAGTAGCCCGCCGCTTAACAGGGCGTATACGCAGTATTTT.

V gene TRBV18 combines with J gene TRBJ2-3, with TRBD1 identical over 8 bases. Germline assignment: CDR1 KGHSH and CDR2 LQKENI. The CDR3 runs to 15 residues. The trim removed 5 bases at V and 1 base at J, leaving 5 bases unmatched. The CDR3 is CASSTGQVRTDTQYF. CDR3 DNA: TGTGCCAGCTCAACGGGACAGGTTCGCACAGATACGCAGTATTTT.